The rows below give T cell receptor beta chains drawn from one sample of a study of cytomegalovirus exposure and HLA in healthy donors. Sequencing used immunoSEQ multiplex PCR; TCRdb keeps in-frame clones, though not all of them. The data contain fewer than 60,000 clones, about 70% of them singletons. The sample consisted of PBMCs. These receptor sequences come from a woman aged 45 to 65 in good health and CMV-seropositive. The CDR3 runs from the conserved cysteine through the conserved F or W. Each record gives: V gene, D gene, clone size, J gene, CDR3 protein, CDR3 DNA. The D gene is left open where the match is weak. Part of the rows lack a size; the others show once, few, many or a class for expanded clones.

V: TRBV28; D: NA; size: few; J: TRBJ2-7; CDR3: CASSLSGDRAYEQYF; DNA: TGTGCCAGCAGTTTATCAGGGGATCGTGCCTACGAGCAGTACTTC
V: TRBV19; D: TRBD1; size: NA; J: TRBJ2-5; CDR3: CASREGTGRGAQYF; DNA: TGTGCCAGTAGAGAAGGGACAGGCAGAGGGGCCCAGTACTTC
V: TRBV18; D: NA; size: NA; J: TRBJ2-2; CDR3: CASSPILVWAANTGELFF; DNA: TGTGCCAGCTCACCAATCTTAGTTTGGGCCGCGAACACCGGGGAGCTGTTTTTT
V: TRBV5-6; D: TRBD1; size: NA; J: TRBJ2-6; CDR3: CASSFLTGELLGANVLTF; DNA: TGTGCCAGCAGCTTTCTCACAGGGGAATTACTAGGGGCCAACGTCCTGACTTTC
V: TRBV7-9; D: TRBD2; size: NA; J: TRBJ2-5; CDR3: CASSLTSGAETQYF; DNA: TGTGCCAGCAGCCTGACTAGCGGGGCTGAGACCCAGTACTTC
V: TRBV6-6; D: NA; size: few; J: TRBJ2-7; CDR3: CASSYSSEQYF; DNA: TGTGCCAGCAGTTACTCGTCGGAGCAGTACTTC
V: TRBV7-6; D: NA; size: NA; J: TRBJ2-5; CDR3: CASSLAGGARSQYF; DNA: TGTGCCAGCAGCTTAGCGGGGGGGGCGCGGTCCCAGTACTTC
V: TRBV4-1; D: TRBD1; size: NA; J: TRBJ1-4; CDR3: CASSPYHRDSPEKLFF; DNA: TGCGCCAGCAGCCCCTACCACCGGGACAGCCCCGAAAAACTGTTTTTT
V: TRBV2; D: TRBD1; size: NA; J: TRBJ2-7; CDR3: CASSLTGAPYEQYF; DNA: TGTGCCAGCAGCCTCACAGGGGCCCCCTACGAGCAGTACTTC
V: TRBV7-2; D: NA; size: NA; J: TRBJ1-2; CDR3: CASSLSQGIGYTF; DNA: TGTGCCAGCAGCCTATCCCAGGGTATCGGCTACACCTTC
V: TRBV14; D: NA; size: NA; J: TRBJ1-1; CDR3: CASSQAGMNTEAFF; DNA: TGTGCCAGCAGCCAAGCAGGGATGAACACTGAAGCTTTCTTT
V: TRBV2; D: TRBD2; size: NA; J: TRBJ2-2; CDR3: CARYRSPSGGNTGELFF; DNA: TGTGCCCGTTACCGGAGCCCTAGCGGGGGGAACACCGGGGAGCTGTTTTTT
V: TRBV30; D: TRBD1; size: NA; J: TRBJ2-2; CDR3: CAWSEGTVTGELFF; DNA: TGTGCCTGGAGTGAGGGGACAGTGACCGGGGAGCTGTTTTTT
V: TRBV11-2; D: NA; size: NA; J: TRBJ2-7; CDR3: CASSTTVQGYEQYF; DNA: TGTGCCAGCAGCACTACAGTCCAGGGGTACGAGCAGTACTTC
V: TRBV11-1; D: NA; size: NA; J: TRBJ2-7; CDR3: CASSLEGRGHEQYF; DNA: TGTGCCAGCAGCTTAGAGGGCAGGGGTCACGAGCAGTACTTC
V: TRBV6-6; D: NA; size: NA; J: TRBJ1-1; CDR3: CASSNGGVNTEAFF; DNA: TGTGCCAGCAGTAACGGGGGGGTGAACACTGAAGCTTTCTTT
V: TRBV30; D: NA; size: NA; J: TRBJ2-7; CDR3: CAWSGGPHEQYF; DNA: TGTGCCTGGAGTGGGGGCCCACACGAGCAGTACTTC